These 2 T cell receptor beta chains share one sample of origin, sequenced in a study of naive and memory T cell subsets. Amplification of ligated cDNA took four PCR rounds with SP2 and nested alpha and beta constant primers. Via MiXCR, TCRdb re-called the 5' RACE reads, giving one row per CDR3 protein. The data show tens of thousands of distinct CDR3 sequences, about 8.3% seen once. A UMI-containing oligonucleotide was joined by 3' ligation to the TCR cDNA template. The origin of the receptors is a female donor in good health.

This clonotype was seen more than once but under ten times. V and J are TRBV19 and TRBJ2-7; possibly TRBD2 for D (6 bases). Trimming shortened V by 5 bases and J by 2 bases, and 16 bases separated the two germline ends. This CDR3 spans 15 amino acids. CDR1 is LNHDA, CDR2 SQIVND, per germline (reference sequence). The CDR3 reads CASSAADTGAYEQYF. CDR3 DNA: TGTGCCAGTAGTGCAGCGGACACGGGGGCCTACGAGCAGTACTTC.

This clonotype was counted at least ten times. The V gene is TRBV28, the J gene TRBJ1-1; D is perhaps TRBD1 (5 bases). The V gene lost 5 bases and the J gene lost 5 bases, with 9 bases spanning the gap. CDR1 is MDHEN, CDR2 SYDVKM, per germline. The CDR3 loop spans 12 amino acids. This chain's CDR3 is CASSGGRTEAFF. The CDR3 region has the DNA TGTGCCAGCAGTGGGGGAAGGACTGAAGCTTTCTTT.